This record looks at one TCR beta chain sequence and its context. This clonotype was detected only a few times. Its antigen is unknown. It has no much larger one-base neighbor in the sample; base qualities were not kept. Trimming at the junction amounts to 5 bases on V and 1 base on J, and the germline ends lie 5 bases apart. The CDR3 runs 12 residues from the cysteine to the phenylalanine. Here the CDR3 DNA is all that survives: 36 bases in frame from base 1. The germline V gene encodes CDR1 MDHEN and CDR2 SYDVKM. These data come from a study of response to subunit inactivated influenza vaccine (dated by TCRdb to between 2018 and 2020). Background for the entire study: To follow how T cells responded to a trivalent subunit inactivated influenza vaccine, the researchers relied on deep quantitative profiling of the T cell receptor repertoire.

The paper's findings and limits, for the study overall: It was suggested by the authors that each seasonal influenza vaccination may recruit only a limited number of new T cells.

Library generation was performed with RT-PCR. Sequencing instrument: Illumina HiSeq 2500. TCRdb itself trimmed the public reads at Q25 with fastp, ran MiXCR and retained productive beta chains. Under each unique CDR3 protein, matching rows form one entry showing the most common genes and DNA. The sample table shows about 310,000 distinct CDR3 sequences, and 20% to 25% are seen once. About 9.4% of the sample is taken by the ten largest. The chain employs TRBV28 and TRBJ1-1; no D gene is confidently identified. Sequencing used PBMCs from blood, obtained less than 22 months after vaccination. The clonotype was recovered from a man aged 45 to 75 who received an inactivated influenza vaccine. Donor details come from another sample of the same person, matched by shared clones. At the DNA level, the sequence is TGTGCCAGCAGTAACAGGAACACTGAAGCTTTCTTT. This is translated as CASSNRNTEAFF. The entire variable domain, with the stretches around the CDR3 drawn from the reference TRBV28 and TRBJ1-1 proteins, is DVKVTQSSRYLVKRTGEKVFLECVQDMDHENMFWYRQDPGLGLRLIYFSYDVKMKEKGDIPEGYSVSREKKERFSLILESASTNQTSMYLCASSNRNTEAFFGQGTRLTVV.